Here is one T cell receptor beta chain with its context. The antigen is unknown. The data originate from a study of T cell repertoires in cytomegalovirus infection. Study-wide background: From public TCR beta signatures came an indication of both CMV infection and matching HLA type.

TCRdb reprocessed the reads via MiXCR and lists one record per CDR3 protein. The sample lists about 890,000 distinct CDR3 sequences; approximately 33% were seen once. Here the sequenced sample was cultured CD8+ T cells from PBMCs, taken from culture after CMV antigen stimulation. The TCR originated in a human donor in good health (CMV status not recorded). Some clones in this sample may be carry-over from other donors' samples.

In DNA, the CDR3 is TGCGCCAGCAGCCCCACCCGGGACAGCCATTTACAGTTCTTC. Amino acid sequence: CASSPTRDSHLQFF. This chain joins TRBV4-3 and TRBJ2-1, with 7 bases aligning to TRBD1. V shed 4 bases, J shed 13 bases, and the junction held 13 bases outside the gene matches. Germline CDR1 is LGHNA and CDR2 is YSLEER. The CDR3 extends over 14 amino acids.